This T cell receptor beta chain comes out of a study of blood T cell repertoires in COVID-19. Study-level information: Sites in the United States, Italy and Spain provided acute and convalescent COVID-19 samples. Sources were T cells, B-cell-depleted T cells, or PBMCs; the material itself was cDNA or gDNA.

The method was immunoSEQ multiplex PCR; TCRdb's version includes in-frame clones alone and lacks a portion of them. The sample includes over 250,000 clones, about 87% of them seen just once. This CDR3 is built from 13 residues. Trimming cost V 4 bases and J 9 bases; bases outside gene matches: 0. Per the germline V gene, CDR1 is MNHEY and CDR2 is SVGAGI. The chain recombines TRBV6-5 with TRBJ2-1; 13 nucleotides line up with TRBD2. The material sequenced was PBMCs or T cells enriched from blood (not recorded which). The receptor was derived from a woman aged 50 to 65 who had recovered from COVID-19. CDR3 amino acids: CASSWTSGSEQFF. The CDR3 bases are TGTGCCAGCAGTTGGACTAGCGGGAGTGAGCAGTTCTTC.